These 12 T cell receptor beta chains were sequenced from one sample in a study of T cell responses to AZD1222 COVID-19 vaccine. Assay used: immunoSEQ multiplex PCR; TCRdb lists only in-frame clones, some missing. There are about 45,000 clones in the sample; 75% to 90% occur only once, and roughly 18% lies in the top ten. The sample was peripheral blood, taken 28 days after the second AZD1222 dose. The receptors derive from an adult who received the AZD1222 COVID-19 vaccine.

This chain joins TRBV7-2 and TRBJ2-7; 7 bases fit TRBD1. Germline loops: CDR1 SGHTA, CDR2 FQGNSA. The CDR3 runs 13 residues. V gave up 7 bases and J gave up 3 bases; unmatched junction bases: 6. The CDR3 spells CASKIRQGYEQYF. The CDR3 DNA is TGTGCCAGCAAAATACGACAGGGCTACGAGCAGTACTTC.

The V gene is TRBV19, the J gene TRBJ1-6; D might be TRBD1 (5 bases). The V end lost 4 bases, the J end lost 14 bases, and 12 bases lay between the germline ends. This CDR3 has 12 residues. Germline assignment: CDR1 LNHDA and CDR2 SQIVND (reference sequence). CDR3 sequence: CASSSEWGALHF. DNA of the CDR3: TGTGCCAGTAGTAGCGAATGGGGGGCCCTCCACTTT.

The gene calls are TRBV29-1 and TRBJ1-3; D unclear. The CDR3 totals 14 residues. Germline CDR1 is SQVTM and CDR2 is ANQGSEA. V dropped 8 bases and J dropped 4 bases, with 18 bases sitting between them. The chain's CDR3 is CSFRGVGGGNTIYF. CDR3 nucleotides: TGCAGCTTCCGTGGGGTCGGAGGGGGAAACACCATATATTTT.

V is TRBV28 and J is TRBJ2-5, with TRBD2 matching 10 bases. Trimming took 4 bases from V and 5 from J; bases not matched to a gene: 10. CDR3 length equals 16 residues. Germline CDR1 MDHEN, CDR2 SYDVKM. The CDR3 DNA reads TGTGCCAGCAGTTCACTAGCGGGGCGGAGAGTGGAGACCCAGTACTTC. The encoded protein is CASSSLAGRRVETQYF. The full variable domain, rest sourced from reference TRBV28 and TRBJ2-5, is DVKVTQSSRYLVKRTGEKVFLECVQDMDHENMFWYRQDPGLGLRLIYFSYDVKMKEKGDIPEGYSVSREKKERFSLILESASTNQTSMYLCASSSLAGRRVETQYFGPGTRLLVL.

In its sample, this clone was seen a few times. The rearrangement joins TRBV5-4 to TRBJ1-3, with unresolved D. With 1 base removed from V and 0 bases from J, the gap between germline ends came to 8 bases. CDR3 length: 15 residues. CDR1 and CDR2 (germline): SGHNT, YYREEE (reference sequence). The CDR3 loop is CASSLMRSSGNTIYF. In nucleotides, the CDR3 is TGTGCCAGCAGCTTGATGCGGAGCTCTGGAAACACCATATATTTT.

The chain is built from TRBV5-6 and TRBJ1-2; tentative D call: TRBD1 (5 bases). CDR1 and CDR2 from the germline V gene are SGHDT and YYEEEE. The V gene lost 0 bases and the J gene lost 5 bases, with 11 bases spanning the gap. The CDR3 has 14 residues. The CDR3: CASSLDQGRYGYTF. Here the CDR3 DNA reads TGTGCCAGCAGCTTGGACCAGGGTCGGTATGGCTACACCTTC.

The rearrangement links TRBV19 to TRBJ1-2; 7 bases line up with TRBD1. This CDR3 spans 13 amino acids. CDR1 is LNHDA, CDR2 SQIVND, per germline (reference sequence). Trimming removed 5 bases from V and 8 bases from J; junction bases left unmatched: 8. CDR3 sequence reads: CASSRQGAKGYTF. CDR3 DNA sequence: TGTGCCAGTAGTCGACAGGGCGCAAAGGGCTACACCTTC. Together with reference TRBV19 and TRBJ1-2, the CDR3 gives the full variable domain: DGGITQSPKYLFRKEGQNVTLSCEQNLNHDAMYWYRQDPGQGLRLIYYSQIVNDFQKGDIAEGYSVSREKKESFPLTVTSAQKNPTAFYLCASSRQGAKGYTFGSGTRLTVV.

The CDR3 spells CASSSLSYEQYF. DNA for the CDR3: TGTGCCAGCAGTTCCCTCTCCTACGAGCAGTACTTC. The chain has TRBV7-9 and TRBJ2-7; D remains ambiguous. Germline V gene data show CDR1 as SEHNR and CDR2 as FQNEAQ (reference sequence). V was shortened by 6 bases and J by 0 bases, with 6 bases between the two germline ends. This CDR3 has 12 residues.

The chain carries TRBV4-1 and TRBJ1-1; no clear D. Germline lookup yields CDR1 MGHRA and CDR2 YSYEKL. Trimming took off 0 bases at V and 1 base at J, with 12 bases between the two ends. CDR3 length: 16 amino acids. The DNA of the CDR3 is TGCGCCAGCAGCCAAGAGTTAGTAGGGCAGAACACTGAAGCTTTCTTT. This encodes CASSQELVGQNTEAFF.

The chain is built from TRBV7-8 and TRBJ2-7, with 7 bases lining up with TRBD1. The germline V gene encodes CDR1 SGHVS and CDR2 FQNEAQ. This CDR3 is 17 amino acids long. V dropped 0 bases and J dropped 3; count of bases not matched to a gene: 11. CDR3 in DNA: TGTGCCAGCAGCTTAGCCCACTCCAGAGGGGGCAGCTACGAGCAGTACTTC. The encoded protein is CASSLAHSRGGSYEQYF.

V usage is TRBV2 and J usage is TRBJ1-5, with 9 bases fitting TRBD1. V was pared by 2 bases and J by 0 bases, with 11 bases of the junction left unmatched. Germline CDR1 is SNHLY and CDR2 is FYNNEI. The CDR3 runs 19 residues. This chain's CDR3 is CASSERTGDRSYSNQPQHF. The CDR3 nucleotides read TGTGCCAGCAGTGAAAGGACAGGGGACCGATCCTATAGCAATCAGCCCCAGCATTTT.

This clone has a handful of counts. The V call is TRBV5-1, the J call TRBJ1-4, with 12 bases matching TRBD1. Germline values: CDR1 SGHRS, CDR2 YFSETQ. The V segment lost 3 bases and the J segment 4 bases; nucleotides outside the gene matches: 10. The CDR3 has 18 amino acids. This CDR3 reads CASSSGTGGLVGNEKLFF. CDR3 coding DNA: TGCGCCAGCAGCTCAGGGACAGGGGGCCTAGTGGGTAATGAAAAACTGTTTTTT.